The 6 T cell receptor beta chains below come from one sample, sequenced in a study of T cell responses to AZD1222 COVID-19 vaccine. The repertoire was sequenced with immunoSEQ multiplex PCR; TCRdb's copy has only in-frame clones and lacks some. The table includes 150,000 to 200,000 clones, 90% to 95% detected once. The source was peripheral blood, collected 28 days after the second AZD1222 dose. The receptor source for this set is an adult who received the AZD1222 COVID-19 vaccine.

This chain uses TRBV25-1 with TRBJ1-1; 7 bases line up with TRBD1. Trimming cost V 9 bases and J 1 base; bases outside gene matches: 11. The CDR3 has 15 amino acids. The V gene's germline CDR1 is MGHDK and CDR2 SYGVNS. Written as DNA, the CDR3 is TGTGCCAGTAGACAGGGCCACCGTCAGAACACTGAAGCTTTCTTT. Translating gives CASRQGHRQNTEAFF.

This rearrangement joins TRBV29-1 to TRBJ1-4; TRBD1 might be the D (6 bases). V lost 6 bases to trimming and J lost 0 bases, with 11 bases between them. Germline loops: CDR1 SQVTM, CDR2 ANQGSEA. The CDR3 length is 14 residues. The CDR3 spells CSVAWTATNEKLFF. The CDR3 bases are TGCAGCGTCGCCTGGACAGCAACTAATGAAAAACTGTTTTTT.

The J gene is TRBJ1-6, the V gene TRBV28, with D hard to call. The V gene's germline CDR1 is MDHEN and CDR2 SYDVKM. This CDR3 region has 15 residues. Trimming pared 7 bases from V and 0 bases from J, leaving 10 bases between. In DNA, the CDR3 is TGTGCCAGCATTGGACCGAGCTCCTATAATTCACCCCTCCACTTT. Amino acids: CASIGPSSYNSPLHF.

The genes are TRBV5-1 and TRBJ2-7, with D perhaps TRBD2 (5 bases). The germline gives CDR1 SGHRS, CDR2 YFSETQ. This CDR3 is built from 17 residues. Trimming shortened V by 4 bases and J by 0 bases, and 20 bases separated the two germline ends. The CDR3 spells CASSLSLTTGFSYEQYF. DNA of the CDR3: TGCGCCAGCAGCCTATCCCTCACGACGGGATTCTCCTACGAGCAGTACTTC.

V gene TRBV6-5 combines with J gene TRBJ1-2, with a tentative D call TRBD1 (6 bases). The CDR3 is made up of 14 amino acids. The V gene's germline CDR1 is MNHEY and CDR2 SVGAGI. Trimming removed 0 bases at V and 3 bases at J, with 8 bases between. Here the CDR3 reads CASSYSRGDYGYTF. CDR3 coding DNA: TGTGCCAGCAGTTACTCGAGGGGGGACTATGGCTACACCTTC.

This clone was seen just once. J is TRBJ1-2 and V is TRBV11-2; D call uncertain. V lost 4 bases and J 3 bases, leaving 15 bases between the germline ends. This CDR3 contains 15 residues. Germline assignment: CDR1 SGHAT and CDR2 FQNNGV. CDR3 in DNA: TGTGCCAGCAGCTCCTCACGGGGATTGGACTATGGCTACACCTTC. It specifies CASSSSRGLDYGYTF.